Below are 7 T cell receptor beta chains sequenced from a single sample in a study of OX40 agonist ivuxolimab in advanced cancers. Profiled with immunoSEQ multiplex PCR; TCRdb holds only in-frame clones, not every one. The sample has approximately 60,000 clones; around four fifths are singletons. This material consisted of CD4+ or CD8+ T cells sorted from blood, taken in a trial of the OX40 agonist ivuxolimab. The receptors were gathered from an adult with an advanced solid tumor such as melanoma, head and neck, liver or kidney cancer.

The rearrangement uses TRBV29-1 and TRBJ2-7; 12 bases line up with TRBD2. Unmatched junction bases numbered 6, after V lost 2 bases and J lost 4 bases. CDR1 and CDR2 (germline): SQVTM, ANQGSEA. The CDR3 length is 15 residues. The CDR3 region is CSVETRLAGVYEQYF. The CDR3 nucleotides are TGCAGCGTTGAAACCCGACTAGCGGGAGTGTACGAGCAGTACTTC.

The chain is built from TRBV7-9 and TRBJ1-2, with D possibly TRBD1 on 6 matching bases. Trimming stripped 4 bases from V and 2 bases from J, with 8 bases between. Germline V gene lookup returns CDR1 SEHNR and CDR2 FQNEAQ (reference sequence). CDR3 length: 13 residues. CDR3: CASSWTENYGYTF. The CDR3 nucleotides read TGTGCCAGCAGCTGGACAGAGAACTATGGCTACACCTTC. Drawing the rest from reference TRBV7-9 and TRBJ1-2, the complete variable domain is DTGVSQNPRHKITKRGQNVTFRCDPISEHNRLYWYRQTLGQGPEFLTYFQNEAQLEKSRLLSDRFSAERPKGSFSTLEIQRTEQGDSAMYLCASSWTENYGYTFGSGTRLTVV.

The rearrangement links TRBV11-2 to TRBJ2-7; 11 bases are shared with TRBD2. Germline trimming cut 6 bases from V and 0 bases from J; bases unmatched to any gene: 4. The CDR3 extends over 15 amino acids. Germline loops: CDR1 SGHAT, CDR2 FQNNGV. CDR3 sequence (DNA): TGTGCCAGCAGAACTAGCGGGGGTGACTCCTACGAGCAGTACTTC. Translation: CASRTSGGDSYEQYF.

V gene TRBV5-1 combines with J gene TRBJ2-7; the D is unclear. V was pared by 2 bases and J by 1 base, with 16 bases between. This CDR3 has 16 amino acids. Germline V gene data show CDR1 as SGHRS and CDR2 as YFSETQ. In nucleotides, the CDR3 is TGCGCCAGCAGCTTAGACGTCTTGGCAGAATCCTACGAGCAGTACTTC. It codes for CASSLDVLAESYEQYF.

This chain links TRBV27 with TRBJ2-7; D uncertain. This CDR3 comprises 15 residues. Germline V lookup: CDR1 MNHEY, CDR2 SMNVEV (reference sequence). V lost 3 bases and J lost 3, with 15 bases in between. The DNA for the CDR3 is TGTGCCAGCAGTTTTGATAGGACCGGTGACTACGAGCAGTACTTC. It encodes CASSFDRTGDYEQYF.

The J gene is TRBJ1-1, the V gene TRBV4-1; D uncertain. Trimming left V 0 bases short and J 4 bases short, with 6 bases between. Looked up from germline, CDR1 is MGHRA and CDR2 is YSYEKL. CDR3 length: 13 residues. In DNA, the CDR3 is TGCGCCAGCAGCCAAGATCAAGGCACTGAAGCTTTCTTT. It encodes CASSQDQGTEAFF.

The V gene is TRBV5-4, the J gene TRBJ2-5; D is tentatively TRBD1 or TRBD2 (6 bases each). Trimming cost V 4 bases and J 4 bases, with 20 bases left between them. CDR1 is SGHNT and CDR2 is YYREEE in the germline V gene (reference sequence). This CDR3 is built from 16 residues. The CDR3 is CASSQAGGQIGETQYF. The DNA of the CDR3 is TGTGCCAGCAGCCAAGCCGGGGGCCAGATAGGAGAGACCCAGTACTTC.